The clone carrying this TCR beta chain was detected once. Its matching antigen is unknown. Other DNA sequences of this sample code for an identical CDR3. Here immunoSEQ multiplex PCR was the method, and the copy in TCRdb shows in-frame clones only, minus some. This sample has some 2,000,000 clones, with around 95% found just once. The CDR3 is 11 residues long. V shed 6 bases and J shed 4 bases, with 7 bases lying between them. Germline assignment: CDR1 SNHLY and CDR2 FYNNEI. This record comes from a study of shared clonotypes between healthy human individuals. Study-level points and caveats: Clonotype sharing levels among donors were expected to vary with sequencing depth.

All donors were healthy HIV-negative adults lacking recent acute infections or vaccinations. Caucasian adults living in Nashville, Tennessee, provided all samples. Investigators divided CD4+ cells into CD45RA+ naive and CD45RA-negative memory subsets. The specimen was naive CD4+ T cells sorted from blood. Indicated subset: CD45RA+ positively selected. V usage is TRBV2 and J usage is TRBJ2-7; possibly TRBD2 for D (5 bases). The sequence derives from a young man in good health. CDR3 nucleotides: TGTGCCAGCAGGAGGGAATACGAGCAGTACTTC. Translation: CASRREYEQYF.